What follows are 18 T cell receptor beta chains derived from one specimen sequenced in a study of blood T cell repertoires in COVID-19. Sequencing used immunoSEQ multiplex PCR; TCRdb keeps in-frame clones, though not all of them. The data show tens of thousands of clones, with more than 70% seen just once and roughly 2.9% held by the top ten. Sequenced input: peripheral blood. These receptors all stem from a man aged 35 to 55 with acute or convalescent COVID-19.

The chain employs TRBV9 and TRBJ2-7; TRBD1 aligns across 7 bases. J was trimmed by 2 bases and V by 0 bases; bases with no gene match: 5. Germline CDR1 is SGDLS and CDR2 is YYNGEE. The CDR3 is 15 residues long. CDR3 protein: CASSVGTGETYEQYF. For the CDR3, the DNA is TGTGCCAGCAGCGTAGGGACAGGAGAAACCTACGAGCAGTACTTC. Supplemented by reference TRBV9 and TRBJ2-7, the full variable domain reads DSGVTQTPKHLITATGQRVTLRCSPRSGDLSVYWYQQSLDQGLQFLIQYYNGEERAKGNILERFSAQQFPDLHSELNLSSLELGDSALYFCASSVGTGETYEQYFGPGTRLTVT.

The chain joins TRBV7-9 to TRBJ1-1, with D maybe TRBD1 (5 bases). Between the trimmed V and J ends, which lost 7 bases and 5 bases, there was a span of 17 bases. CDR1 is SEHNR, CDR2 FQNEAQ, per germline (reference sequence). This CDR3 is built from 14 residues. CDR3 amino acids: CASNGLREGTEAFF. CDR3 nucleotide sequence: TGTGCCAGCAACGGACTCAGGGAGGGGACTGAAGCTTTCTTT.

J is TRBJ1-2 and V is TRBV20-1, with D tentatively TRBD1 (5 bases). The germline gives CDR1 DFQATT, CDR2 SNEGSKA (reference sequence). The CDR3 is made up of 11 amino acids. V was cut by 5 bases and J by 10 bases, with 14 bases left in between. CDR3 amino acids: CSAPMTDTYTF. CDR3 sequence (DNA): TGCAGTGCTCCTATGACAGATACCTACACCTTC.

This rearrangement joins TRBV19 to TRBJ2-1; the match to TRBD2 covers 12 bases. Germline V gives CDR1 LNHDA, CDR2 SQIVND (reference sequence). V lost 5 bases, J lost 7 bases, and 3 bases stayed unmatched. The CDR3 is 14 residues long. CDR3 nucleotide sequence: TGTGCCAGTAGTTTCGGGACTAGCGGGAATGAGCAGTTCTTC. Translating gives CASSFGTSGNEQFF.

This clone has just a few counts. V usage is TRBV27 and J usage is TRBJ2-2; 8 bases are shared with TRBD1. Per germline, CDR1 MNHEY and CDR2 SMNVEV (reference sequence). Losses at the gene ends were 3 bases for V and 2 bases for J; bases not matched to a gene: 2. The CDR3 extends over 15 amino acids. CDR3 bases: TGTGCCAGCAGTTTCGACAGGGGTAACACCGGGGAGCTGTTTTTT. Protein: CASSFDRGNTGELFF.

The chain carries TRBV7-9 and TRBJ1-2; D remains unclear. Germline values: CDR1 SEHNR, CDR2 FQNEAQ (reference sequence). Trimming cost V 5 bases and J 4 bases, with 14 bases left between them. This CDR3 region has 14 residues. CDR3 DNA sequence: TGTGCCAGCAGCCCTTCAAGTTCAGGCTATGGCTACACCTTC. It encodes CASSPSSSGYGYTF.

The chain links TRBV23-1 to TRBJ2-7; 7 positions agree with TRBD1. TRBV23-1 is sorted into the ORF group, with uncertain function. J gave up 1 base and V 3 bases, and 12 bases lay outside the gene matches. The CDR3 runs 17 residues. The CDR3, as DNA: TGCGCCAGCAGTCAGCCCGCGACAGGGAGTTTATCCTACGAGCAGTACTTC. This codes for CASSQPATGSLSYEQYF.

The V and J genes are TRBV7-3 and TRBJ1-3; D uncertain. V was shortened by 0 bases and J by 2 bases, with 8 bases between the two germline ends. Germline V gene data show CDR1 as SGHTA and CDR2 as FQGTGA. The CDR3 covers 15 residues. CDR3 sequence (DNA): TGTGCCAGCAGCTTAACGCGAGGGCCTGGAAACACCATATATTTT. Translating it yields CASSLTRGPGNTIYF.

V is TRBV5-6 and J is TRBJ1-1; 8 bases align to TRBD1. CDR3 length: 14 amino acids. The V gene end was trimmed by 2 bases and the J gene end by 4 bases; junction bases not matched to a gene: 4. From germline, CDR1 is SGHDT and CDR2 YYEEEE. The CDR3 region is CASSFTTGGTEAFF. The CDR3, as DNA: TGTGCCAGCAGCTTTACTACAGGGGGCACTGAAGCTTTCTTT.

This clone has a single count. The chain couples TRBV7-8 to TRBJ2-7; D remains unclear. The CDR3 totals 16 residues. The ends were cut back, 0 bases at V and 0 bases at J, with 12 bases in the middle. Germline CDR1 and CDR2: SGHVS and FQNEAQ. The CDR3 DNA reads as TGTGCCAGCAGCTTAGCAAGTACTCAAAGCTCCTACGAGCAGTACTTC. Amino acids: CASSLASTQSSYEQYF.

The chain combines TRBV3-1 (or the pseudogene TRBV3-2) with TRBJ1-2; 10 bases fit TRBD1. The junction had 3 bases not matched to a gene; V was cut back by 4 bases and J by 4 bases. CDR3 length equals 14 residues. The V gene's germline CDR1 is LGHDT and CDR2 YNNKEL (reference sequence). As DNA, the CDR3 is TGTGCCAGCAGCCCCCGACAGGGGGCCTATGGCTACACCTTC. Translation gives CASSPRQGAYGYTF.

The chain recombines TRBV7-9 with TRBJ1-1, with TRBD1 matching 9 bases. J gave up 5 bases and V 5 bases, and 18 bases lay outside the gene matches. The germline V gene encodes CDR1 SEHNR and CDR2 FQNEAQ (reference sequence). The CDR3 consists of 18 residues. This CDR3 reads CASSGGQGGIGLETEAFF. DNA of the CDR3: TGTGCCAGCAGCGGGGGACAGGGCGGGATTGGGCTGGAAACTGAAGCTTTCTTT.

The chain links TRBV7-3 to TRBJ2-1, with 8 bases identical to TRBD1. V was clipped by 2 bases and J by 0 bases; unmatched bases: 0. The CDR3 is 15 residues long. CDR1 is SGHTA and CDR2 is FQGTGA in the germline V gene. CDR3 nucleotide sequence: TGTGCCAGCAGCTTAGGACAGGGCTCCTACAATGAGCAGTTCTTC. Translation gives CASSLGQGSYNEQFF. Variable domain in full (rest from reference TRBV7-3 and TRBJ2-1): GAGVSQTPSNKVTEKGKYVELRCDPISGHTALYWYRQSLGQGPEFLIYFQGTGAADDSGLPNDRFFAVRPEGSVSTLKIQRTERGDSAVYLCASSLGQGSYNEQFFGPGTRLTVL.

This clone appeared a single time. The chain employs TRBV3-1 (or the pseudogene TRBV3-2) and TRBJ2-6; D is undetermined. The CDR3 runs to 16 residues. Germline CDR1 is LGHDT and CDR2 is YNNKEL (reference sequence). The germline V and J ends were trimmed by 1 base and 0 bases, with 7 bases remaining between them. CDR3 loop: CASSQGSPSGANVLTF. In DNA, the CDR3 is TGTGCCAGCAGCCAAGGTTCTCCCTCTGGGGCCAACGTCCTGACTTTC.

The genes are TRBV7-2 and TRBJ2-1, with 8 nucleotides matching TRBD2. The V gene's germline CDR1 is SGHTA and CDR2 FQGNSA. V dropped 5 bases and J dropped 10; count of bases not matched to a gene: 13. The CDR3 loop spans 15 amino acids. The DNA for the CDR3 is TGTGCCAGCAGCCCCGGACTAAGCGGGAGACCCGAGCAGTTCTTC. It translates to CASSPGLSGRPEQFF.

The sample holds one count of this clone. The chain carries TRBV6-5 and TRBJ1-1; tentatively, D is TRBD1 (6 bases). Germline V gives CDR1 MNHEY, CDR2 SVGAGI. This CDR3 has 15 residues. The V end was cut by 2 bases, the J end by 6 bases, with 16 bases between. The CDR3 protein is CASSYPTGRGAEAFF. The CDR3 region has the DNA TGTGCCAGCAGTTACCCGACCGGCAGGGGAGCTGAAGCTTTCTTT.

This clone was counted between two and nine times. V gene TRBV24-1 combines with J gene TRBJ1-2; possible D gene TRBD1, 6 bases. The V gene lost 6 bases and the J gene lost 4 bases, with 8 bases spanning the gap. The CDR3 is 12 amino acids. CDR1 is KGHDR and CDR2 is SFDVKD in the germline V gene. The CDR3 region has the DNA TGTGCCACCAGTTTAGGGGGCTATGGCTACACCTTC. Translating gives CATSLGGYGYTF.

The chain couples TRBV19 to TRBJ2-7, with D perhaps matching TRBD1 (6 bases). The CDR3 length is 15 residues. Trimming stripped 5 bases from V and 2 bases from J, with 16 bases between. Germline CDR1 is LNHDA and CDR2 is SQIVND (reference sequence). The CDR3 DNA is TGTGCCAGTAGTCCACAGGACAGTGTAACCTACGAGCAGTACTTC. Residues: CASSPQDSVTYEQYF.